Following are 12 T cell receptor beta chains from one sample sequenced in a study of blood T cells in healthy people across ages. Primed by a sample-barcoded 5' primer and a J-beta primer mix, a second PCR proceeded for 7 to 11 cycles. TCRdb fed the 5' RACE reads into MiXCR, producing one record per CDR3 protein. Of over a million distinct CDR3 sequences listed, roughly two fifths were seen once; the top ten hold roughly 3.7%. Material: blood. These receptors were taken from a woman under 30 in good health.

This clonotype was picked up a small number of times. The rearrangement joins TRBV12-3 or TRBV12-4 to TRBJ2-3; either TRBD1 or TRBD2 may fit D (5 bases each). The CDR3 totals 16 residues. V gave up 6 bases and J gave up 2 bases, with 18 bases separating them. CDR3 amino acids: CASRQRARGPTDTQYF. The CDR3 DNA is TGTGCCAGCAGGCAAAGAGCCCGGGGCCCCACAGATACGCAGTATTTT.

CDR3 in amino acids: CASSLGPSPDTQYF. The CDR3 DNA reads as TGTGCCAGCAGCTTAGGGCCTAGCCCAGATACGCAGTATTTT. The chain combines TRBV7-9 with TRBJ2-3; D might be TRBD2 (5 bases). Germline V lookup: CDR1 SEHNR, CDR2 FQNEAQ (reference sequence). The CDR3 has 14 residues. Trimming took off 1 base at V and 4 bases at J, with 9 bases between the two ends.

The V and J genes are TRBV13 and TRBJ2-1, with 13 positions matching TRBD2. With 5 bases clipped from V and 2 bases from J, the junction kept 12 bases outside the gene matches. This CDR3 is 19 amino acids long. The germline CDR1 and CDR2 sequences are PRHDT and FYEKMQ (reference sequence). This CDR3 reads CASSPQTRLAGGTYNEQFF. The DNA for the CDR3 is TGTGCCAGCAGCCCACAGACTAGACTAGCGGGAGGCACCTACAATGAGCAGTTCTTC.

This clonotype has more than one count but fewer than ten. The chain links TRBV7-9 to TRBJ2-2; TRBD2 is a possible D gene (5 bases). The V gene's germline CDR1 is SEHNR and CDR2 FQNEAQ (reference sequence). V shed 5 bases and J shed 4 bases, with 17 bases lying between them. The CDR3 runs 16 residues. CDR3 sequence reads: CASSPGRGRLTGELFF. The CDR3 coding sequence is TGTGCCAGCAGCCCTGGTCGCGGGCGGCTCACCGGGGAGCTGTTTTTT.

The rearrangement joins TRBV14 to TRBJ1-1; D ambiguous. Looked up from germline, CDR1 is SGHDN and CDR2 is FVKESK. The V gene lost 0 bases and the J gene lost 7 bases, with 9 bases spanning the gap. CDR3 size: 13 residues. The CDR3, as DNA: TGTGCCAGCAGCCAAGATTTTGGGAGTGAAGCTTTCTTT. Translated, it gives CASSQDFGSEAFF.

The gene calls are TRBV6-1 and TRBJ1-2; D ambiguous. The CDR3 length is 12 residues. Germline CDR1 and CDR2: MNHNS and SASEGT. The ends were cut back, 4 bases at V and 3 bases at J, with 6 bases in the middle. This CDR3 reads CASSVSYYGYTF. In DNA form, the CDR3 reads TGTGCCAGCAGTGTGAGCTACTATGGCTACACCTTC.

V usage is TRBV7-2 and J usage is TRBJ1-2, with 11 bases fitting TRBD1. V lost 5 bases and J lost 4; bases outside the gene matches: 6. In germline, CDR1 is SGHTA, CDR2 FQGNSA. This CDR3 spans 15 amino acids. DNA for the CDR3: TGTGCCAGCAGCATTGGACAGGGGGCGACCTATGGCTACACCTTC. This gives the protein CASSIGQGATYGYTF. Looking up the rest from reference TRBV7-2 and TRBJ1-2 gives the full variable domain: GAGVSQSPSNKVTEKGKDVELRCDPISGHTALYWYRQSLGQGLEFLIYFQGNSAPDKSGLPSDRFSAERTGGSVSTLTIQRTQQEDSAVYLCASSIGQGATYGYTFGSGTRLTVV.

The genes are TRBV20-1 and TRBJ1-1; 7 bases are a match to TRBD1. With 5 bases clipped from V and 5 bases from J, the junction kept 11 bases outside the gene matches. Germline V gives CDR1 DFQATT, CDR2 SNEGSKA (reference sequence). The CDR3 sequence is 14 residues long. The CDR3 protein is CSARSRQGVTEAFF. The CDR3 DNA is TGCAGTGCTCGGTCCCGCCAGGGGGTAACTGAAGCTTTCTTT.

This chain joins TRBV7-9 and TRBJ1-1, with D possibly TRBD1 on 5 matching bases. CDR3 length: 13 amino acids. Trimming took 0 bases from V and 6 from J, leaving 8 bases between them. Germline CDR1 is SEHNR and CDR2 is FQNEAQ (reference sequence). The CDR3 DNA reads as TGTGCCAGCAGCTTAGCCAGGGCAGCTGAAGCTTTCTTT. It yields the protein CASSLARAAEAFF. Full variable domain (missing parts from reference TRBV7-9 and TRBJ1-1): DTGVSQNPRHKITKRGQNVTFRCDPISEHNRLYWYRQTLGQGPEFLTYFQNEAQLEKSRLLSDRFSAERPKGSFSTLEIQRTEQGDSAMYLCASSLARAAEAFFGQGTRLTVV.

The rearrangement joins TRBV10-3 to TRBJ2-3; D is unclear. From germline, CDR1 is ENHRY and CDR2 SYGVKD. CDR3 length: 15 residues. Deletions cut 10 bases from V and 1 base from J, with 18 bases between. CDR3 bases: TGTGCCACCCGTTGGTCGGGTGATGGCACAGATACGCAGTATTTT. Translated, it gives CATRWSGDGTDTQYF.

The chain combines TRBV29-1 with TRBJ2-5; 9 bases align to TRBD2. This CDR3 is 14 amino acids long. The V gene end was trimmed by 8 bases and the J gene end by 0 bases; junction bases not matched to a gene: 7. Germline V gene lookup returns CDR1 SQVTM and CDR2 ANQGSEA. CDR3 sequence: CSTRLAEYQETQYF. CDR3 coding DNA: TGCAGCACCAGACTAGCGGAGTACCAAGAGACCCAGTACTTC.

Only a few counts were recorded for this clonotype. The chain has TRBV6-5 and TRBJ2-1; no definite D call. This CDR3 comprises 14 residues. The V end lost 2 bases, the J end lost 7 bases, and 12 bases lay between the germline ends. The V gene's germline CDR1 is MNHEY and CDR2 SVGAGI. The CDR3 DNA sequence: TGTGCCAGCAGTTACAGCTCGGCCTCTAATGAGCAGTTCTTC. It codes for CASSYSSASNEQFF.